The clone carrying this T cell receptor (beta chain) was seen a handful of times. The target antigen is unknown. These data are taken from a study of blood T cells in healthy people across ages. Study-level points and caveats: Strong correlation was found linking TCR beta diversity to naive T cell percentage.

A second PCR, run for 7 to 11 cycles, used a sample-barcoded 5' primer plus a J-beta primer mix. TCRdb recomputed calls from the 5' RACE reads with MiXCR, one row per CDR3 protein. The sample records approximately 830,000 distinct CDR3 sequences, 55% to 65% being singletons. Trimming removed 4 bases at V and 8 bases at J, with 14 bases between. This CDR3 contains 14 residues. Looked up from germline, CDR1 is LGHNA and CDR2 is YSLEER. No fewer than 6 micrograms of total RNA were isolated from every sample. The chain combines TRBV4-3 with TRBJ1-4; no clear D. Sequencing used blood. This sequence was found in a man aged 30 to 45 in good health. CDR3 protein: CASSPTEGREKLFF. CDR3 bases: TGCGCCAGCAGCCCAACGGAAGGGCGGGAAAAACTGTTTTTT.